This T cell receptor beta chain was identified in a study of blood T cell repertoires in COVID-19. Study in general: Samples of COVID-19 (acute and convalescent) were obtained from the United States, Italy and Spain. Sample material is recorded as cDNA or gDNA derived from T cells, B-cell-depleted T cells, or PBMCs.

The germline CDR1 and CDR2 sequences are KGHDR and SFDVKD. This CDR3 region has 16 residues. V shed 3 bases, J shed 6 bases, and the junction held 4 bases outside the gene matches. Authors' processing steps: How many nucleated cells were present was estimated from reference gene primer amplification. This table comes from immunoSEQ multiplex PCR, and its TCRdb copy is limited to in-frame clones, with some not included. V and J calls and clone size come straight from that table; D and trimming were deduced from the DNA. The sample lists roughly 160,000 clones, around 82% occurring once. This receptor was obtained from a man aged 18 to 35 with active or convalescent COVID-19. This rearrangement joins TRBV24-1 to TRBJ2-1; 13 bases agree with TRBD2. Sequencing was carried out using peripheral blood. The CDR3 reads CATSDGGLAGSNEQFF. The CDR3, as DNA: TGTGCCACCAGTGATGGGGGACTAGCGGGGAGCAATGAGCAGTTCTTC.